This TCR beta chain stems from a study of shared clonotypes between healthy human individuals. Method: immunoSEQ multiplex PCR; TCRdb's copy keeps in-frame clones and lacks some. The sample lists 2 million to 3 million clones, 93% occurring once. The sequencing input was naive CD4+ T cells from PBMCs. The sample's subset: CD45RA+ positively selected. This receptor was taken from a man aged 18 to 29 in good health. Some clones in this sample may be carry-over from other donors' samples.

The CDR3 DNA sequence: TGCGCCAGCAGCCGTAGCGGGAGGGCCACAGATACGCAGTATTTT. It is translated as CASSRSGRATDTQYF. V and J are TRBV5-1 and TRBJ2-3; 11 positions agree with TRBD2. This CDR3 has 15 residues. Germline trimming cut 4 bases from V and 2 bases from J; bases unmatched to any gene: 3. The germline V gene has CDR1 SGHRS and CDR2 YFSETQ.